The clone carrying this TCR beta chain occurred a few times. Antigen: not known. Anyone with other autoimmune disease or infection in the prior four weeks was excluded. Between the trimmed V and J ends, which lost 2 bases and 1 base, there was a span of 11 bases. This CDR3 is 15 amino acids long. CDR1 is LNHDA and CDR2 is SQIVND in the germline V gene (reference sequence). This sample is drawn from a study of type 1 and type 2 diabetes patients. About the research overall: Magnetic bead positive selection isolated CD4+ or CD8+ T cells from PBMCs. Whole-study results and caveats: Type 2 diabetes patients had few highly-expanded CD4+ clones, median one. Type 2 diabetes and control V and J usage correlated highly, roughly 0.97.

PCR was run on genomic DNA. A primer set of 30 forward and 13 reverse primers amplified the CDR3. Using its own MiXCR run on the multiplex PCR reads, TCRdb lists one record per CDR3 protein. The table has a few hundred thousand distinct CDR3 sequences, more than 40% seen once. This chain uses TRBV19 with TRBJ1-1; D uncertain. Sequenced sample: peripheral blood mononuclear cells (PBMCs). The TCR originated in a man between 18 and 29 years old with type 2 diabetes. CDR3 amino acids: CASSIPGLQNTEAFF. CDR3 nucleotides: TGTGCCAGTAGTATACCCGGACTCCAGAACACTGAAGCTTTCTTT.